The clone carrying this T cell receptor beta chain turned up a few times. The antigen remains unidentified. This sample was included in a study of T cell repertoires in cytomegalovirus infection. Regarding the study as a whole: Carriers of CMV plus the relevant HLA were identified by cumulative public TCR beta family frequency. What dominated the ex vivo response were HLA-C-restricted CMV-specific TCR beta clonotypes.

TCRdb reanalysed the reads using MiXCR and keeps one entry per CDR3 protein. Among around 800,000 distinct CDR3 sequences listed, 30% to 35% were seen once. The CDR3 extends over 18 amino acids. Germline loops: CDR1 SGHVS, CDR2 FNYEAQ. V lost 0 bases and J 0 bases, leaving 15 bases between the germline ends. The starting material was cultured CD8+ T cells from PBMCs, obtained from culture after CMV antigen stimulation. V usage is TRBV7-6 and J usage is TRBJ2-1; D gene ambiguous. The receptor was isolated from a human donor in good health (CMV status not recorded). Some clones in this sample may be carry-over from other donors' samples. Here the CDR3 reads CASSLASRLIGSYNEQFF. The CDR3 DNA reads TGTGCCAGCAGCTTAGCCTCAAGGTTGATCGGCTCCTACAATGAGCAGTTCTTC.